This T cell receptor beta chain derives from a study of identifying expanded T cells in peripheral blood. The repertoire was sequenced with immunoSEQ multiplex PCR; TCRdb's copy has only in-frame clones and lacks some. Of some 75,000 clones in the sample, roughly nine tenths were seen once. The CDR3 consists of 12 residues. The J segment lost 1 base and the V segment lost 11 bases, leaving 2 bases of the junction unmatched. Germline CDR1 reads MDHEN; CDR2 reads SYDVKM. This TCR came from a person between 18 and 75 years old in good health. The J gene is TRBJ2-3, the V gene TRBV28, with 8 positions matching TRBD2. Sequencing was done on a sample of blood. CDR3 DNA: TGTGCCTCGACTAGCGGCACAGATACGCAGTATTTT. Amino acids: CASTSGTDTQYF.